This entry is about one TCR beta chain. This clone was recorded once. Its specific antigen is unknown. The sample holds no much larger clone one base away, and base qualities are not on file. The sample comes from a study of blood T cell repertoires in COVID-19 (TCRdb year 2020). For the wider study: Samples covering the acute and convalescent phases of COVID-19 were provided by collaborators in the United States, Italy and Spain. The material from the prospective study consisted of cDNA or gDNA derived from T cells, B-cell-depleted T cells, or PBMCs. The dataset comprised deeply sampled blood TCRbeta repertoires from subjects exposed to, actively infected with, or recovered from COVID-19. The repertoires were made available in a free public database intended to serve as a resource for research on the immune response to SARS-CoV-2. Samples came from the ongoing ImmuneRACE study (first 160 participants) plus 1,254 subjects from 6 global collaborators. A de-identified subject ID, COVID-19 status, age in years and sex were almost always included in the sample metadata. Where available, HLA class I and class II types were obtained from metadata supplied by the sample provider rather than from assay-based typing. Overall study outcomes, separate from this receptor: The quantity of clinical and demographic metadata differed by source and by participant and was supplied without curation.

The CDR1 and CDR2 encoded by the germline V gene (reference sequence) are SEHNR and FQNEAQ. Counted from cysteine to phenylalanine, this CDR3 has 14 amino acids. Only CDR3 DNA is held: 42 bases, read in frame from base 1. Cut back by 2 bases and 11 bases, the V and J ends lie 13 bases apart. The immunoSEQ Assay, a bias-controlled multiplex PCR, was used to amplify TCRbeta CDR3 regions from genomic DNA. The study's processing was this. Nucleated cell counts per sample were estimated from amplification of reference gene primers within the assay. To quantify the absolute abundance of each unique TCRbeta CDR3 rearrangement, sequence reads were collapsed and filtered. For each sample, productive Simpson clonality was calculated by taking the square root of Simpson's diversity index across productive rearrangements. TCRdb took over this immuneACCESS table, retaining in-frame rearrangements with V and J assigned. Such tables are incomplete; in checked studies, under half of the missing clones stem from an unresolved V gene, and the remainder is unexplained. For V, J and clone size, that table is used; D and trimming come from the DNA. In this sample the table shows about 80,000 clones, around four fifths of which occur a single time. The ten largest clones capture about 9% of the sample.

Each collaborating institution followed its own protocols to collect whole blood in K2EDTA tubes. For TCRbeta analysis, collaborators shipped samples as frozen whole blood, isolated PBMCs, or DNA extracted from either of those sample types. Sequenced material: peripheral blood. Rearrangement joined TRBV7-9 to TRBJ1-6, and possibly TRBD1, on 5 matching bases. The clonotype originates from a human donor in a cohort sampled during active COVID-19. The nucleotide sequence reads TGTGCCAGCAGCTTACCCGGACCAGGGCCACCCCTCCACTTT. This gives the protein CASSLPGPGPPLHF.